A selection of T cell receptor beta chains follows, all from one sample in a study of CD8+ T cells in alopecia areata. Clones were sequenced by immunoSEQ multiplex PCR, and TCRdb holds only the in-frame ones, with some missing. The table has over 150,000 clones, about three fifths seen once. The sequenced sample was CD8+ T cells sorted from blood, obtained at week 24, from a patient treated with tofacitinib. The receptors were sampled from a human donor with alopecia areata. The CDR3 runs from the conserved cysteine through the conserved F or W. Each record gives: J gene, D gene, V gene, clone size, CDR3 protein, CDR3 DNA. The D gene is left open where the match is weak. Size is stated for part of the rows, as once, few or many counts, or as a class when the clone is expanded.

>TRBJ1-1|-|TRBV7-9|-
CASSLGTNEAFF
TGTGCCAGCAGCTTGGGGACCAACGAAGCTTTCTTT
>TRBJ2-7|-|TRBV20-1|-
CSAKVSYEQYF
TGCAGTGCTAAGGTCTCCTACGAGCAGTACTTC
>TRBJ1-1|-|TRBV13|-
CASSFRTEENTEAFF
TGTGCCAGCAGCTTCCGGACAGAGGAGAACACTGAAGCTTTCTTT
>TRBJ1-2|-|TRBV6-6|-
CASSRTPFYGYTF
TGTGCCAGCAGCCGGACACCCTTCTATGGCTACACCTTC
>TRBJ2-7|TRBD1|TRBV2|-
CASSEGQTYEQYF
TGTGCCAGCAGTGAGGGACAGACCTACGAGCAGTACTTC
>TRBJ1-2|-|TRBV29-1|-
CSVESVANYGYTF
TGCAGCGTTGAGTCAGTTGCTAACTATGGCTACACCTTC
>TRBJ1-2|-|TRBV6-5|-
CASSPQRRPNYGYTF
TGTGCCAGCAGTCCCCAGAGACGACCGAACTATGGCTACACCTTC
>TRBJ2-6|-|TRBV2|few
CASRSPDSSRANVLTF
TGTGCCAGCAGGTCCCCCGACAGTTCTCGGGCCAACGTCCTGACTTTC
>TRBJ2-3|-|TRBV9|few
CASSGGQFSTDTQYF
TGTGCCAGCAGCGGTGGGCAGTTTTCCACAGATACGCAGTATTTT
>TRBJ1-1|-|TRBV14|-
CASSQGPLEAFF
TGTGCCAGCAGCCAAGGGCCGTTGGAAGCTTTCTTT
>TRBJ2-2|-|TRBV29-1|once
CSVEADNTGELFF
TGCAGCGTAGAGGCAGACAACACCGGGGAGCTGTTTTTT
>TRBJ2-2|-|TRBV9|-
CASSLKDGELFF
TGTGCCAGCAGCCTAAAGGACGGGGAGCTGTTTTTT
>TRBJ1-1|TRBD1|TRBV5-8|-
CASSLEGTGESSTEAFF
TGTGCCAGCAGCCTAGAAGGGACAGGGGAGAGTAGCACTGAAGCTTTCTTT
>TRBJ2-7|-|TRBV27|once
CASSPLGVREQYF
TGTGCCAGCAGTCCCCTAGGGGTAAGGGAGCAGTACTTC
>TRBJ1-1|-|TRBV2|once
CASRGGTEAFF
TGTGCCAGCAGGGGGGGAACTGAAGCTTTCTTT
>TRBJ2-1|TRBD2|TRBV4-1|-
CASSQTSGGSRFGEQFF
TGCGCCAGCAGCCAGACTAGCGGGGGATCCCGTTTCGGTGAGCAGTTCTTC